The 14 T cell receptor beta chains below come from one sample, sequenced in a study of T cell repertoires in cytomegalovirus infection. MiXCR, applied by TCRdb to the reads, yields one record per CDR3 protein. Of 350,000 to 400,000 distinct CDR3 sequences listed, roughly 34% are singletons. Their antigens remain unidentified. Sequenced material: cultured PBMCs, taken from culture after CMV antigen stimulation. Every receptor here comes from a human donor in good health (CMV status not recorded). Some clones in this sample may be carry-over from other donors' samples.

This clonotype was counted between two and nine times. V is TRBV12-3 or TRBV12-4 and J is TRBJ1-2; D uncertain. V was cut by 5 bases and J by 3 bases, with 13 bases left in between. The CDR3 runs to 14 residues. The CDR3 sequence is CASSTRLTHYGYTF. CDR3 sequence (DNA): TGTGCCAGCAGTACCCGGCTAACCCACTATGGCTACACCTTC.

The CDR3 region is CASSEDRANEKLFF. CDR3 coding DNA: TGCGCCAGCAGCGAAGACAGGGCTAATGAAAAACTGTTTTTT. The V and J genes are TRBV5-1 and TRBJ1-4, with 7 bases lining up with TRBD1. Germline trimming cut 4 bases from V and 3 bases from J; bases unmatched to any gene: 3. Germline CDR1 is SGHRS and CDR2 is YFSETQ. The CDR3 loop spans 14 amino acids.

The CDR3 sequence: CASRHRDKFSGNTIYF. The CDR3 nucleotides read TGTGCCAGCAGGCACAGGGACAAATTTTCTGGAAACACCATATATTTT. The chain employs TRBV28 and TRBJ1-3; D may be TRBD1 (6 bases). This CDR3 spans 16 amino acids. The germline V gene has CDR1 MDHEN and CDR2 SYDVKM. Trimming removed 6 bases from V and 1 base from J, with 16 bases in between. Together with reference TRBV28 and TRBJ1-3, the CDR3 gives the full variable domain: DVKVTQSSRYLVKRTGEKVFLECVQDMDHENMFWYRQDPGLGLRLIYFSYDVKMKEKGDIPEGYSVSREKKERFSLILESASTNQTSMYLCASRHRDKFSGNTIYFGEGSWLTVV.

The chain couples TRBV28 to TRBJ1-1; D is unclear. V was shortened by 5 bases and J by 2 bases, with 9 bases between the two germline ends. The V gene's germline CDR1 is MDHEN and CDR2 SYDVKM. The CDR3 is 13 residues long. CDR3 coding DNA: TGTGCCAGCAGTCTCAATTTCAACACTGAAGCTTTCTTT. Protein product: CASSLNFNTEAFF.

The chain joins TRBV10-3 to TRBJ2-1; D not resolved. Germline V CDR1 and CDR2: ENHRY, SYGVKD. This CDR3 has 12 amino acids. V was clipped by 1 base and J by 9 bases, with 7 bases between them. CDR3 bases: TGTGCCATCAGTGAGTTCATGGGTGAGCAGTTCTTC. Protein: CAISEFMGEQFF.

The rearrangement uses TRBV20-1 and TRBJ2-7, with 8 bases matching TRBD2. The CDR3 length is 14 residues. Trimming cost V 3 bases and J 1 base; bases outside gene matches: 5. CDR1 is DFQATT and CDR2 is SNEGSKA in the germline V gene (reference sequence). DNA for the CDR3: TGCAGTGCTAGTCAAGCGGGAGCTTCCTACGAGCAGTACTTC. Translated, it gives CSASQAGASYEQYF.

J is TRBJ1-1 and V is TRBV29-1; no definite D call. This CDR3 comprises 12 residues. The ends were cut back, 3 bases at V and 1 base at J, with 6 bases in the middle. CDR1 is SQVTM, CDR2 ANQGSEA, per germline. In DNA form, the CDR3 reads TGCAGCGTTGATGCAGCGAACACTGAAGCTTTCTTT. Translated: CSVDAANTEAFF.

This clonotype was detected only a few times. CDR3 residues: CASSLLVGQGIQMNTEAFF. CDR3 coding DNA: TGTGCCAGCAGCTTATTGGTTGGGCAGGGGATCCAAATGAACACTGAAGCTTTCTTT. V usage is TRBV7-9 and J usage is TRBJ1-1; perhaps TRBD1 as D (6 bases). Deletions cut 2 bases from V and 0 bases from J, with 22 bases between. This CDR3 has 19 amino acids. The V gene's germline CDR1 is SEHNR and CDR2 FQNEAQ (reference sequence).

The chain is built from TRBV29-1 and TRBJ2-7, with a tentative D call TRBD2 (5 bases). This CDR3 comprises 14 residues. Looked up from germline, CDR1 is SQVTM and CDR2 is ANQGSEA. With 0 bases removed from V and 2 bases from J, the gap between germline ends came to 11 bases. CDR3 coding DNA: TGCAGCGTTGAAGAAGGGAGAACCACCTACGAGCAGTACTTC. Its protein product is CSVEEGRTTYEQYF.

This clonotype was observed many times. The V call is TRBV7-2, the J call TRBJ2-5; possible D gene TRBD2, 6 bases. The V end was cut by 6 bases, the J end by 2 bases, with 10 bases between. The CDR3 loop spans 13 amino acids. Per the germline V gene, CDR1 is SGHTA and CDR2 is FQGNSA. CDR3 nucleotide sequence: TGTGCCAGCAGGGGGGGTGAACAAGAGACCCAGTACTTC. Translating it yields CASRGGEQETQYF.

V and J are TRBV7-8 and TRBJ2-3, with TRBD2 matching 10 bases. Trimming took 6 bases from V and 8 from J; bases not matched to a gene: 11. The CDR3 runs to 15 residues. In germline, CDR1 is SGHVS, CDR2 FQNEAQ. This CDR3 reads CASRGRASGSGTQYF. The DNA of the CDR3 is TGTGCCAGCAGAGGGAGGGCTAGCGGGAGTGGTACGCAGTATTTT.

This clonotype was observed a few times. J is TRBJ1-1 and V is TRBV7-6, with TRBD1 as a possible D gene (5 bases). V shed 0 bases and J shed 3 bases, with 14 bases lying between them. CDR3 length equals 16 residues. CDR1 is SGHVS and CDR2 is FNYEAQ in the germline V gene. Written as DNA, the CDR3 is TGTGCCAGCAGCTTAGCGCGGGGGGGTGGGGACACTGAAGCTTTCTTT. This sequence encodes CASSLARGGGDTEAFF.

This chain connects TRBV11-1 to TRBJ2-1, with D possibly TRBD2 on 5 matching bases. The CDR3 length is 15 residues. Trimming shortened V by 2 bases and J by 2 bases, and 10 bases separated the two germline ends. Looked up from germline, CDR1 is SGHAT and CDR2 is FQDESV (reference sequence). DNA of the CDR3: TGTGCCAGCAGCTTAAAGCGGAGCACCTACAATGAGCAGTTCTTC. This translates into CASSLKRSTYNEQFF. The variable domain in full, completed from reference TRBV11-1 and TRBJ2-1, reads EAEVAQSPRYKITEKSQAVAFWCDPISGHATLYWYRQILGQGPELLVQFQDESVVDDSQLPKDRFSAERLKGVDSTLKIQPAELGDSAMYLCASSLKRSTYNEQFFGPGTRLTVL.

J is TRBJ2-5 and V is TRBV7-2; possible D gene TRBD1, 5 bases. The CDR3 has 14 residues. V dropped 1 base and J dropped 4 bases, with 10 bases sitting between them. Per germline, CDR1 SGHTA and CDR2 FQGNSA. CDR3 sequence: CASSLELRVETQYF. The CDR3 DNA is TGTGCCAGCAGCTTAGAGCTCAGGGTAGAGACCCAGTACTTC. Variable domain in full (rest from reference TRBV7-2 and TRBJ2-5): GAGVSQSPSNKVTEKGKDVELRCDPISGHTALYWYRQSLGQGLEFLIYFQGNSAPDKSGLPSDRFSAERTGGSVSTLTIQRTQQEDSAVYLCASSLELRVETQYFGPGTRLLVL.